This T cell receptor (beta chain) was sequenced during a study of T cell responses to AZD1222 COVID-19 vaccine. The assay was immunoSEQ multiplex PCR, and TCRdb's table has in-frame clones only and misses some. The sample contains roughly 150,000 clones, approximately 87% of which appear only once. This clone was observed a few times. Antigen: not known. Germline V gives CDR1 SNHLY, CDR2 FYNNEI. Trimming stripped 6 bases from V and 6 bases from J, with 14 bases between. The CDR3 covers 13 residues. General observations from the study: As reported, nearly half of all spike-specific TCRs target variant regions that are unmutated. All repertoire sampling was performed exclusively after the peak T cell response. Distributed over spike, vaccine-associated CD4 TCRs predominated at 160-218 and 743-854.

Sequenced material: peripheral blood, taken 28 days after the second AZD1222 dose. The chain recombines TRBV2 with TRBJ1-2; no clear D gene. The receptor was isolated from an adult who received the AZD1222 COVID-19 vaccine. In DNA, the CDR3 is TGTGCCAGCAGGGCAGGTGGCATGGATGGCTACACCTTC. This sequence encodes CASRAGGMDGYTF.